This record looks at one T cell receptor (beta chain) sequence and its context. The antigen remains undetermined. The record originates from a study of blood T cells in healthy people across ages. For the second PCR, which ran for roughly 6 to 12 cycles, a sample-barcoded 5' primer and a J-beta primer mix were used. MiXCR was run by TCRdb on the 5' RACE reads, yielding one entry per CDR3 protein. The table shows hundreds of thousands of distinct CDR3 sequences, with about 26% occurring only once. Study-level points and caveats: Long-lived donors carried more naive CD4+ cells and greater diversity than aged donors.

Total RNA was extracted at no less than 5 micrograms per sample. This CDR3 contains 14 residues. Trimming shortened V by 2 bases and J by 5 bases, and 12 bases separated the two germline ends. Germline assignment: CDR1 MNHEY and CDR2 SMNVEV (reference sequence). This sample was shared with a second study, whose subject was T cells of mothers and their children. That work contributes: The people who donated were a few healthy Caucasian mothers and their six children. Related mother and child pairs showed slightly greater overlap (not significant) than unrelated pairs did.

The genes are TRBV27 and TRBJ1-1; D is perhaps TRBD1 (6 bases). The sample taken for sequencing was blood. The TCR comes from a boy younger than 18 in good health. CDR3 nucleotide sequence: TGTGCCAGCAGTTTAGAAGGGGGGCCGACTGAAGCTTTCTTT. It yields the protein CASSLEGGPTEAFF.